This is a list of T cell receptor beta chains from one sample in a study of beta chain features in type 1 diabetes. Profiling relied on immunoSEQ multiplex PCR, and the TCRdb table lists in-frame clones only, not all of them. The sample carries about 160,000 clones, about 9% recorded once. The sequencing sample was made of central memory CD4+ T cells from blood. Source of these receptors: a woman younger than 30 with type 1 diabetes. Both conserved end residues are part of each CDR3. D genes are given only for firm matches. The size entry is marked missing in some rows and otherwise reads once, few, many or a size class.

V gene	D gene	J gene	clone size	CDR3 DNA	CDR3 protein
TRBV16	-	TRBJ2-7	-	TGTGCCAGCAGCCAAGGTCGGCTAGCGTTAGGCTACGAGCAGTACTTC	CASSQGRLALGYEQYF
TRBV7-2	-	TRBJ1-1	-	TGTGCCAGCAGCTTATACAGAGCCAACACTGAAGCTTTCTTT	CASSLYRANTEAFF
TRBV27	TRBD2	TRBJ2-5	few	TGTGCCAGCAGTCATACTCTGCCAAATAGCGGGAGTGAAGAGACCCAGTACTTC	CASSHTLPNSGSEETQYF
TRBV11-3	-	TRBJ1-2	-	TGTGCCAGCACTGCCAGGGTGGGGTTTCCACCGCGGGGCTACACCTTC	CASTARVGFPPRGYTF
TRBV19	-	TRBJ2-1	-	TGTGCCAGTAGTGACCCCGCAGGGTCCTACAATGAGCAGTTCTTC	CASSDPAGSYNEQFF
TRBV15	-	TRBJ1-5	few	TGTGCCACCAGCAGAGTCTTGCAGGGCGGCTACCCCCAGCATTTT	CATSRVLQGGYPQHF
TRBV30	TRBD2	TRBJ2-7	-	TGTGCTTACCGCCCGAGCGGGAGTCTGCACGAGCAGTACTTC	CAYRPSGSLHEQYF
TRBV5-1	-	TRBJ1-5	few	TGCGCCAGCAGTCCGGGAGGGGGGGAAGGGCAGCCCCAGCATTTT	CASSPGGGEGQPQHF
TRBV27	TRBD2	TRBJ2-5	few	TGTGCCTCCGCCCCGGGCACTAGCGGGGGGGCGAAAGAGACCCAGTACTTC	CASAPGTSGGAKETQYF
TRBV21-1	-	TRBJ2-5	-	TGTGCCAGCAGCAAAGCAGGGCGGGGGCATCAAGAGACCCAGTACTTC	CASSKAGRGHQETQYF
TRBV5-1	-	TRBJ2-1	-	TGCGCCAGCAGCTTGGGGGGCGAAGGGTCCTACAATGAGCAGTTCTTC	CASSLGGEGSYNEQFF
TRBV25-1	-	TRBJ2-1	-	TGTGCCAGCAGTGATCCGACGGGGGGCGGGAGTGTCAATGAGCAGTTCTTC	CASSDPTGGGSVNEQFF
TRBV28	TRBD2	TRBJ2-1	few	TGTGCCAGCAGTTTATTCGGCGGGAGTGGCCATGAGCAGTTCTTC	CASSLFGGSGHEQFF
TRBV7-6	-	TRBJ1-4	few	TGTGCCAGCAGTGACAGAAATAATGAAAAACTGTTTTTT	CASSDRNNEKLFF
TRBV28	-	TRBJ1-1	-	TGTGCCAGCACCTTGAACACTGAAGCTTTCTTT	CASTLNTEAFF
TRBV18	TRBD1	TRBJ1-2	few	TGTGCCAGCTCACCGGACAGGGGAAGGGGCTACACCTTC	CASSPDRGRGYTF
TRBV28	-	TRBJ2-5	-	TGTGCCAGCAGCCGGGGGTACCAAGAGACCCAGTACTTC	CASSRGYQETQYF
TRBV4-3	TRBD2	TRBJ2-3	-	TGCGCCAGCAGCCTTAGGACTAGCGGGAGAGGGGGCGCAGATACGCAGTATTTT	CASSLRTSGRGGADTQYF
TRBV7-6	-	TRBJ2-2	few	TGTGCCAGCAGCTCGGGAGCGGGCTCGAACACCGGGGAGCTGTTTTTT	CASSSGAGSNTGELFF
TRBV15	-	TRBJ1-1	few	TGTGCCACCAGCAGAGCGTTAGGAGAGAACACTGAAGCTTTCTTT	CATSRALGENTEAFF
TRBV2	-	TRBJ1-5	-	TGTGCCACCAGGACCCCCGGCGGGAGCAATCAGCCCCAGCATTTT	CATRTPGGSNQPQHF
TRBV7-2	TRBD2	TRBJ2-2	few	TGTGCCAGCAGCGCCGGACTAGTGTCCGGGGAGCTGTTTTTT	CASSAGLVSGELFF
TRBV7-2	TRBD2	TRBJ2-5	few	TGTGCCAGCAGCCAGGGACTAGCACGAGAGACCCAGTACTTC	CASSQGLARETQYF
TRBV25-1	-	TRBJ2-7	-	TGTGCCAGCAGTGGCGACTTTTCGTACGAGCAGTACTTC	CASSGDFSYEQYF
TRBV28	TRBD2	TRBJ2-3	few	TGTGCCACGTCTAGCGGGAGCACAGATACGCAGTATTTT	CATSSGSTDTQYF
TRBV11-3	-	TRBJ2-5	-	TGTGCCAGCAGCTTAGATCTGGAGACCCAGTACTTC	CASSLDLETQYF
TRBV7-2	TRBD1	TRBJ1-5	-	TGTGCCAGCAGCTCCCGACAGGGTGGACAGCCCCAGCATTTT	CASSSRQGGQPQHF
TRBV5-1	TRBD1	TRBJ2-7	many	TGCGCCAGCAGCTCCGGGACAGGGTCTCCCTACGAGCAGTACTTC	CASSSGTGSPYEQYF
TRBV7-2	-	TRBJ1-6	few	TGTGCCAGTACGGGACAACTTAATTCACCCCTCCACTTT	CASTGQLNSPLHF
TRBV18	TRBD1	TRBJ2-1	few	TGTGCCAGCTCACCCCGGGACAGCTCCTACAATGAGCAGTTCTTC	CASSPRDSSYNEQFF
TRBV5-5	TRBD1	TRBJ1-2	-	TGTGCCAGCAGCTCACAGGGGCATGGCTACACCTTC	CASSSQGHGYTF
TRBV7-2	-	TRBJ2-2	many	TGTGCCAGCAGCCTTCAGGGTCTACGGAACACCGGGGAGCTGTTTTTT	CASSLQGLRNTGELFF
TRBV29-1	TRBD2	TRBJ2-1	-	TGCAGCGTTGTCATCGCTAGCGGGGAGCAGTTCTTC	CSVVIASGEQFF
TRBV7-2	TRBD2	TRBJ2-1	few	TGTGCCAGCAGCCGGACTAGCGGGAACGAGCAGTTCTTC	CASSRTSGNEQFF
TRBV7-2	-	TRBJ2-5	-	TGTGCCAGCAGCTTGCGGGGAGGACCAGAGACCCAGTACTTC	CASSLRGGPETQYF
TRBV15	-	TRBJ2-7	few	TGTGCCACCGGCCCTTCAGGGTACGAGCAGTACTTC	CATGPSGYEQYF
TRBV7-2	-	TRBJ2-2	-	TGTGCCAGCAGCTTAACCGTGCAGTCCGGGGAGCTGTTTTTT	CASSLTVQSGELFF
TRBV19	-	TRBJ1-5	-	TGTGCCAGTAGTATCCGGAGGAATAGCAATCAGCCCCAGCATTTT	CASSIRRNSNQPQHF
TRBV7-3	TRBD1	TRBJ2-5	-	TGTGCCAGCAGCTCGCCAGGGGGTGAGACCCAGTACTTC	CASSSPGGETQYF
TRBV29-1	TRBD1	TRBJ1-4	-	TGCAGCGTCACCGGGACAGCTTCAACTAATGAAAAACTGTTTTTT	CSVTGTASTNEKLFF
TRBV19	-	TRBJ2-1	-	TGTGCCAGTAGTATAGCTCAGGGCAATGAGCAGTTCTTC	CASSIAQGNEQFF
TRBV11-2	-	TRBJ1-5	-	TGTGCCAGCAGTTCCCGGGGTTATAGCAATCAGCCCCAGCATTTT	CASSSRGYSNQPQHF
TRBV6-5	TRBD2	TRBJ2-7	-	TGTGCCAGCAGTTATACTAGCGGGAGGGGGTACGAGCAGTACTTC	CASSYTSGRGYEQYF
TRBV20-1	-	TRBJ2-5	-	TGCAGTGCTAGGCGGGAGACCCAGTACTTC	CSARRETQYF
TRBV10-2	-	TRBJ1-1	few	TGCGCCAGCAGTGATCTGTCCCAGGGGAACACTGAAGCTTTCTTT	CASSDLSQGNTEAFF
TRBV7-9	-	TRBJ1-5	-	TGTGCCAGCAGCCCTGGGGAGGGCCAGCCCCAGCATTTT	CASSPGEGQPQHF